These T cell receptor beta chains were read from a single sample in a study of blood T cell repertoires in COVID-19. Measured with immunoSEQ multiplex PCR; TCRdb has only the in-frame clones, and not every one. The sample contains approximately 99,000 clones, about 86% of which appear only once. The specimen was peripheral blood. The source of these receptors is a woman between 55 and 75 years old in a cohort sampled during active or convalescent COVID-19. The CDR3 runs from the conserved cysteine through the conserved F or W. Fields, in order: V gene, CDR3 length, J gene, CDR3 protein.

V gene: TRBV6-4
CDR3 length: 16
J gene: TRBJ2-7
CDR3 protein: CASSDLSPGAYYEQYF

V gene: TRBV19
CDR3 length: 14
J gene: TRBJ1-5
CDR3 protein: CASSIDRVGQPQHF

V gene: TRBV7-6
CDR3 length: 17
J gene: TRBJ2-2
CDR3 protein: CASSLQAGLGYTGELFF

V gene: TRBV27
CDR3 length: 15
J gene: TRBJ2-3
CDR3 protein: CASKRDRGPSDTQYF

V gene: TRBV5-6
CDR3 length: 16
J gene: TRBJ2-7
CDR3 protein: CASTLPGQGHGYEQYF

V gene: TRBV30
CDR3 length: 12
J gene: TRBJ1-3
CDR3 protein: CAWGGTGNTIYF

V gene: TRBV28
CDR3 length: 15
J gene: TRBJ2-3
CDR3 protein: CASSRGLAGVSTQYF

V gene: TRBV5-1
CDR3 length: 14
J gene: TRBJ2-5
CDR3 protein: CASSHAGNGETQYF

V gene: TRBV20-1
CDR3 length: 14
J gene: TRBJ2-1
CDR3 protein: CSASRLGVGNEQFF

V gene: TRBV19
CDR3 length: 13
J gene: TRBJ1-2
CDR3 protein: CASSIGGLYGYTF

V gene: TRBV21-1
CDR3 length: 15
J gene: TRBJ2-5
CDR3 protein: CASALILSGGETQYF

V gene: TRBV6-5
CDR3 length: 15
J gene: TRBJ1-4
CDR3 protein: CASSNGGERAEKLFF

V gene: TRBV7-6
CDR3 length: 16
J gene: TRBJ2-1
CDR3 protein: CASSLLDRGLRNEQFF

V gene: TRBV7-9
CDR3 length: 16
J gene: TRBJ2-5
CDR3 protein: CASSREGQAPQETQYF

V gene: TRBV30
CDR3 length: 12
J gene: TRBJ1-1
CDR3 protein: CAWSVEGAEAFF